A selection of T cell receptor beta chains follows, all from one sample in a study of neoadjuvant nivolumab and ipilimumab in lung cancer. The repertoire was sequenced with immunoSEQ multiplex PCR; TCRdb's copy has only in-frame clones and lacks some. The data contain 10,000 or so clones, around 82% of them singletons. Sequencing was performed on peripheral blood, taken before neoadjuvant nivolumab, alone or with ipilimumab. The source is an adult with non-small cell lung cancer. The CDR3 runs from the conserved cysteine through the conserved F or W.

j_call: TRBJ2-3
v_call: TRBV7-3
cdr3_aa: CASSLSGPDTQYF

j_call: TRBJ1-1
v_call: TRBV6-1
cdr3_aa: CASSSQGAMNTEAFF

j_call: TRBJ2-7
v_call: TRBV6-5
cdr3_aa: CASTTGGDDYEQYF

j_call: TRBJ2-2
v_call: TRBV7-2
cdr3_aa: CASSSIKGGAPGELFF

j_call: TRBJ2-5
v_call: TRBV18
cdr3_aa: CASSPGAWETQYF

j_call: TRBJ2-7
v_call: TRBV27
cdr3_aa: CASSLRQGETYEQYF

j_call: TRBJ2-1
v_call: TRBV7-8
cdr3_aa: CASSLPRGYNEQFF

j_call: TRBJ1-2
v_call: TRBV21-1
cdr3_aa: CASRKKQGNSNYGYTF

j_call: TRBJ2-1
v_call: TRBV20-1
cdr3_aa: CSARRYNEQFF

j_call: TRBJ2-2
v_call: TRBV19
cdr3_aa: CASSSQGSTGELFF

j_call: TRBJ2-5
v_call: TRBV5-1
cdr3_aa: CASSWGPGQGQETQYF

j_call: TRBJ2-5
v_call: TRBV14
cdr3_aa: CASSQGGHGKETQYF

j_call: TRBJ2-1
v_call: TRBV5-1
cdr3_aa: CASSSVQGSYNEQFF

j_call: TRBJ2-3
v_call: TRBV5-1
cdr3_aa: CASTLDRRTDTQYF

j_call: TRBJ2-6
v_call: TRBV5-4
cdr3_aa: CASSFDPSGANVLTF

j_call: TRBJ2-2
v_call: TRBV11-3
cdr3_aa: CASSPLGVNTGELFF

j_call: TRBJ2-7
v_call: TRBV7-2
cdr3_aa: CASSPGTGGFYEQYF

j_call: TRBJ2-1
v_call: TRBV7-9
cdr3_aa: CASSLPRQGSYNEQFF

j_call: TRBJ2-1
v_call: TRBV5-1
cdr3_aa: CASSLMVGSYNEQFF

j_call: TRBJ2-5
v_call: TRBV6-6
cdr3_aa: CASSRWGEGIQYF

j_call: TRBJ1-3
v_call: TRBV5-1
cdr3_aa: CASSLAVGGTGNTIYF

j_call: TRBJ2-5
v_call: TRBV11-2
cdr3_aa: CASSSSGRAQETQYF

j_call: TRBJ2-1
v_call: TRBV5-4
cdr3_aa: CASSLEGLAPYNEQFF

j_call: TRBJ2-7
v_call: TRBV28
cdr3_aa: CASSPTEAGSGEQYF

j_call: TRBJ2-7
v_call: TRBV6-4
cdr3_aa: CASSPSSGASYEQYF

j_call: TRBJ1-1
v_call: TRBV21-1
cdr3_aa: CASSKEEGSTEAFF

j_call: TRBJ2-5
v_call: TRBV18
cdr3_aa: CASSPSGRGETQYF

j_call: TRBJ1-5
v_call: TRBV7-8
cdr3_aa: CASSPTGAYQPQHF

j_call: TRBJ2-1
v_call: TRBV7-3
cdr3_aa: CASSPDASYNEQFF

j_call: TRBJ1-3
v_call: TRBV7-9
cdr3_aa: CASSFVAGPDTGNTIYF

j_call: TRBJ2-7
v_call: TRBV19
cdr3_aa: CASSIRQGEQYF

j_call: TRBJ1-2
v_call: TRBV20-1
cdr3_aa: CSASKPYGYTF

j_call: TRBJ1-4
v_call: TRBV6-5
cdr3_aa: CASREYRQGEKLFF

j_call: TRBJ2-7
v_call: TRBV4-2
cdr3_aa: CASSQQWEGSYEQYF

j_call: TRBJ2-3
v_call: TRBV13
cdr3_aa: CASSSEDEGGDPDTQYF

j_call: TRBJ2-2
v_call: TRBV29-1
cdr3_aa: CSVLRDGGSGELFF

j_call: TRBJ2-1
v_call: TRBV6-1
cdr3_aa: CASSEDLGTGGNEQFF

j_call: TRBJ1-2
v_call: TRBV6-1
cdr3_aa: CASRLTGTYYGYTF

j_call: TRBJ2-7
v_call: TRBV18
cdr3_aa: CASSSDRGLTYEQYF

j_call: TRBJ1-4
v_call: TRBV15
cdr3_aa: CATSPGWANEKLFF

j_call: TRBJ2-5
v_call: TRBV7-6
cdr3_aa: CASSITGQARETQYF

j_call: TRBJ1-3
v_call: TRBV5-6
cdr3_aa: CASSLGLTGTGNTIYF

j_call: TRBJ2-6
v_call: TRBV7-8
cdr3_aa: CASSSTGLGGANVLTF

j_call: TRBJ2-7
v_call: TRBV19
cdr3_aa: CASSRSSGRTEQYF

j_call: TRBJ2-6
v_call: TRBV29-1
cdr3_aa: CSVDTGANVLTF

j_call: TRBJ2-3
v_call: TRBV5-1
cdr3_aa: CASSFGTVSTDTQYF

j_call: TRBJ2-1
v_call: TRBV2
cdr3_aa: CASSEYLAGGLEFF

j_call: TRBJ2-2
v_call: TRBV5-4
cdr3_aa: CASSLDGRETGELFF

j_call: TRBJ2-2
v_call: TRBV14
cdr3_aa: CASSFGTGDTGELFF

j_call: TRBJ2-7
v_call: TRBV6-1
cdr3_aa: CASSDQRLDSYEQYF

j_call: TRBJ2-7
v_call: TRBV28
cdr3_aa: CASSPQTGWGEQYF

j_call: TRBJ1-1
v_call: TRBV19
cdr3_aa: CASSPPGGGRNTEAFF

j_call: TRBJ1-1
v_call: TRBV29-1
cdr3_aa: CSVAGKGYEAFF

j_call: TRBJ2-7
v_call: TRBV15
cdr3_aa: CATGMTSGGSYEQYF

j_call: TRBJ2-5
v_call: TRBV7-9
cdr3_aa: CASPRIRSGPQETQYF